These 2 T cell receptor beta chains originate from one sample sequenced in a study of tumor-infiltrating lymphocytes in primary liver carcinoma (dated by TCRdb to the late 2010s). Blood RNA was extracted from unsorted whole blood using TRIzol reagent, and germline DNA was obtained with the DNeasy Blood & Tissue kit. Reads for this sample came from an Illumina HiSeq 2500. TCRbeta-specific cDNA was reverse-transcribed from 500 ng total RNA using a constant-region primer and ProtoScript II reverse transcriptase. The TCRbeta libraries were prepared through three rounds of nested multiplex PCR following a slightly modified ARM-PCR procedure. Multiplex TRBV1-TRBV30 forward primers and a Cbeta reverse primer were used in the first two PCR rounds, each of which was run for approximately 9 cycles. Starting from the raw public reads, TCRdb applied fastp trimming at Q25, assembled clones with MiXCR and retained in-frame beta chains. Each entry is one CDR3 protein sequence, shown with its most common DNA and genes. This sample is represented by 300,000 to 400,000 distinct CDR3 sequences; 65% of them were singletons. The ten largest clones add up to roughly 6% of the sample.

Sequenced material: peripheral blood. All receptors come from a man between 40 and 49 years old with primary liver carcinoma and hepatitis B virus infection.

This clonotype was observed many times. The chain recombines TRBV6-5 with TRBJ2-7; no firm D call. The CDR3 covers 14 residues. The V end was cut by 0 bases, the J end by 0 bases, with 6 bases between. The germline V gene encodes CDR1 MNHEY and CDR2 SVGAGI. CDR3 sequence reads: CASSYSPSSYEQYF. DNA for the CDR3: TGTGCCAGCAGTTACTCCCCCAGCTCCTACGAGCAGTACTTC.

Written as DNA, the CDR3 is TGCGCCAGCAGCTTGCAGGACAGGGAAGAAGAGACCCAGTACTTC. It translates to CASSLQDREEETQYF. The rearrangement joins TRBV5-1 to TRBJ2-5; 8 nucleotides agree with TRBD1. The V segment lost 1 base and the J segment 3 bases; nucleotides outside the gene matches: 5. Germline V gene lookup returns CDR1 SGHRS and CDR2 YFSETQ. This CDR3 has 15 amino acids.